Sequencing of this TCR beta chain was carried out in a study of cytomegalovirus exposure and HLA in healthy donors. Study results and caveats: Confirmation in vitro established that a few CMV-associated chains were specific for CMV antigens. Cytomegalovirus-associated TCR beta chains were listed, numbering over 150.

Clones were read by immunoSEQ multiplex PCR, and TCRdb kept only the in-frame ones, dropping some. This table has around 250,000 clones, 85% to 90% appearing once. This clone appeared a single time. Antigen unknown. V lost 2 bases to trimming and J lost 4 bases; unmatched junction nucleotides: 7. This CDR3 is built from 18 residues. Germline CDR1 reads SGHRS; CDR2 reads YFSETQ. Sequences were obtained from PBMCs. This clonotype originated in a woman younger than 35 in good health and CMV-seronegative. This rearrangement joins TRBV5-1 to TRBJ2-6; 12 nucleotides align to TRBD1. The DNA of the CDR3 is TGCGCCAGCAGCTTATGGGGACAGGGGGCGCTGGGGGCCAACGTCCTGACTTTC. As protein: CASSLWGQGALGANVLTF.